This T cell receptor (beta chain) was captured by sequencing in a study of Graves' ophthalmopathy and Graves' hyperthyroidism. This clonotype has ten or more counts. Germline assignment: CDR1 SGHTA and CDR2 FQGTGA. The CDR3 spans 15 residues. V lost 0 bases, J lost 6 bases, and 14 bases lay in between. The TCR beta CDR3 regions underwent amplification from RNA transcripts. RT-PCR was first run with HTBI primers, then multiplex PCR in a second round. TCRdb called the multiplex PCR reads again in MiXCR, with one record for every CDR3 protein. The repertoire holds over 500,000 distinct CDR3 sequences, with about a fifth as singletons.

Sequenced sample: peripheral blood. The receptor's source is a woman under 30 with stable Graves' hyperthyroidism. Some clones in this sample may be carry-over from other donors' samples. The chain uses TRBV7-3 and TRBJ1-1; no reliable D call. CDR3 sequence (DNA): TGTGCCAGCAGCTTAACGGCCGGAGGGATAGCTGAAGCTTTCTTT. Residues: CASSLTAGGIAEAFF.